Included here is one T cell receptor beta chain sequence, with context. This specimen belongs to a study of blood T cell repertoires in COVID-19. The CDR3 is made up of 15 amino acids. CDR1 and CDR2 (germline): SGHDT, YYEEEE. The trim removed 1 base at V and 7 bases at J, leaving 7 bases unmatched. Sequenced by immunoSEQ multiplex PCR; TCRdb stores in-frame clones only, minus some. The sample shows 360,000 or so clones, approximately 89% of them seen only once. Sequencing input: peripheral blood. The clonotype comes from an older woman with COVID-19, enrolled during active disease. J is TRBJ1-2 and V is TRBV5-6, with 10 bases matching TRBD1. The DNA for the CDR3 is TGTGCCAGCAGCTTGCGAGGGACAGGGGCGATTGGCTACACCTTC. It yields the protein CASSLRGTGAIGYTF.